Below are 17 T cell receptor beta chains sequenced from a single sample in a study of T-cell memory formation after mild COVID-19. TCRdb ran MiXCR on the 5' RACE reads and lists one entry per CDR3 protein. This table has more than 250,000 distinct CDR3 sequences, about a sixth appearing once. Sequencing was performed on PBMCs or a T cell subset sorted from them (not recorded which). The receptors here all came from a man between 18 and 29 years old who had mild COVID-19 (a few samples of this study predate the infection). Cell type and time point are not known.

CDR3 protein: CASSPRDVENQPQHF. The DNA for the CDR3 is TGCGCCAGCAGCCCCCGGGACGTGGAGAATCAGCCCCAGCATTTT. The rearrangement uses TRBV4-1 and TRBJ1-5; perhaps TRBD1 as D (5 bases). The CDR3 totals 15 residues. Trimming took 4 bases from V and 4 from J, leaving 14 bases between them. Germline V gives CDR1 MGHRA, CDR2 YSYEKL.

The chain has TRBV20-1 and TRBJ2-3; 9 bases line up with TRBD2. CDR3 length equals 17 residues. The V gene end was trimmed by 5 bases and the J gene end by 2 bases; junction bases not matched to a gene: 14. Germline-derived CDR1 and CDR2 are DFQATT and SNEGSKA (reference sequence). CDR3 amino acids: CSAPLNSAGGPTDTQYF. The DNA of the CDR3 is TGCAGTGCTCCACTCAACTCAGCGGGGGGCCCCACAGATACGCAGTATTTT.

The chain combines TRBV11-2 with TRBJ2-1; no definite D call. The germline V gene encodes CDR1 SGHAT and CDR2 FQNNGV. This CDR3 has 14 residues. Trimming took 2 bases from V and 1 from J, leaving 6 bases between them. The DNA for the CDR3 is TGTGCCAGCAGCTTAATGGTGTCCTACAATGAGCAGTTCTTC. It encodes CASSLMVSYNEQFF.

This rearrangement joins TRBV7-9 to TRBJ1-5; tentatively, D is TRBD1 (5 bases). Trimming cost V 1 base and J 4 bases, with 8 bases left between them. The germline V gene encodes CDR1 SEHNR and CDR2 FQNEAQ (reference sequence). The CDR3 runs to 14 residues. The CDR3 is CASSLGQPNQPQHF. In DNA, the CDR3 is TGTGCCAGCAGCTTAGGACAGCCTAATCAGCCCCAGCATTTT.

The chain joins TRBV5-1 to TRBJ1-1, with TRBD1 identical over 12 bases. The CDR3 covers 14 residues. With V trimmed by 9 bases and J by 4 bases, 7 bases remained unmatched. The germline V gene encodes CDR1 SGHRS and CDR2 YFSETQ. In nucleotides, the CDR3 is TGCGCCACCCGGGGACAGGGGGCGAGCACTGAAGCTTTCTTT. It yields the protein CATRGQGASTEAFF. Full variable domain (remainder filled in from reference TRBV5-1 and TRBJ1-1): KAGVTQTPRYLIKTRGQQVTLSCSPISGHRSVSWYQQTPGQGLQFLFEYFSETQRNKGNFPGRFSGRQFSNSRSEMNVSTLELGDSALYLCATRGQGASTEAFFGQGTRLTVV.

This clonotype has just a few counts. This sequence joins TRBV5-5 and TRBJ2-3; 8 bases fit TRBD1. Germline CDR1 SGHKS, CDR2 YYEKEE (reference sequence). The length of the CDR3 is 16 residues. The V segment lost 1 base and the J segment 1 base; nucleotides outside the gene matches: 5. CDR3 sequence reads: CASSLSGQGGTDTQYF. The CDR3 nucleotides read TGTGCCAGCAGCTTGAGCGGACAGGGCGGCACAGATACGCAGTATTTT.

This clonotype has only a few counts. The gene calls are TRBV10-3 and TRBJ2-3, with D possibly TRBD2 on 5 matching bases. Germline CDR1 is ENHRY and CDR2 is SYGVKD. CDR3 size: 14 residues. Trimming took 9 bases from V and 0 from J, leaving 13 bases between them. The CDR3 nucleotides are TGTGCCATTGCCGGGGTGGCTAGCACAGATACGCAGTATTTT. Translating gives CAIAGVASTDTQYF.

This clonotype was detected only a few times. This rearrangement joins TRBV6-5 to TRBJ2-7; D ambiguous. CDR1 and CDR2 (germline): MNHEY, SVGAGI. V was trimmed by 5 bases and J by 4 bases, leaving 21 bases between them. The CDR3 is 16 amino acids. The CDR3 here is CASSAPEIPSLYEQYV. Here the CDR3 DNA reads TGTGCCAGCAGTGCTCCAGAGATCCCAAGCCTTTACGAGCAGTACGTC.

Only a few counts were recorded for this clonotype. The rearrangement joins TRBV12-3 or TRBV12-4 to TRBJ1-5; 11 nucleotides line up with TRBD1. Trimming removed 2 bases from V and 6 bases from J; junction bases left unmatched: 6. CDR3 length: 16 residues. This CDR3 is CASSLTTGTGGQPQHF. The CDR3 region has the DNA TGTGCCAGCAGTTTAACTACCGGGACAGGGGGTCAGCCCCAGCATTTT.

In its sample, this clonotype was seen a few times. V gene TRBV6-2 or TRBV6-3 combines with J gene TRBJ2-7, with a tentative D call TRBD2 (5 bases). The CDR3 is made up of 12 amino acids. Between the trimmed V and J ends, which lost 6 bases and 3 bases, there was a span of 9 bases. Germline V gene sequence: CDR1 MNHEY, CDR2 SVGEGT. This CDR3 is CASSWTLYEQYF. Here the CDR3 DNA reads TGTGCCAGCAGCTGGACTCTCTACGAGCAGTACTTC.

V and J are TRBV7-9 and TRBJ2-3; 8 bases line up with TRBD2. With V trimmed by 2 bases and J by 4 bases, 5 bases remained unmatched. Per the germline V gene, CDR1 is SEHNR and CDR2 is FQNEAQ (reference sequence). This CDR3 has 15 residues. The CDR3 region is CASSLPGGASDTQYF. The CDR3 DNA reads as TGTGCCAGCAGCTTACCCGGGGGGGCCTCAGATACGCAGTATTTT.

This clonotype was seen ten or more times. The chain employs TRBV5-6 and TRBJ2-5; 11 bases fit TRBD2. The CDR3 is 14 amino acids. Germline lookup yields CDR1 SGHDT and CDR2 YYEEEE. The V segment lost 4 bases and the J segment 9 bases; nucleotides outside the gene matches: 8. The CDR3 DNA reads TGTGCCAGCAGCCAGACTAGCGGGGTCGGGCCCCAGTACTTC. Translating gives CASSQTSGVGPQYF. The full variable domain, rest sourced from reference TRBV5-6 and TRBJ2-5, is DAGVTQSPTHLIKTRGQQVTLRCSPKSGHDTVSWYQQALGQGPQFIFQYYEEEERQRGNFPDRFSGHQFPNYSSELNVNALLLGDSALYLCASSQTSGVGPQYFGPGTRLLVL.

The rearrangement uses TRBV5-1 and TRBJ2-5; D perhaps matches TRBD1 (5 bases). CDR1 is SGHRS and CDR2 is YFSETQ in the germline V gene. Between the trimmed V and J ends, which lost 0 bases and 14 bases, there was a span of 14 bases. The CDR3 sequence is 12 residues long. The CDR3, as DNA: TGCGCCAGCAGCTTGGATTCAGGGTTCAGATACTTC. It is translated as CASSLDSGFRYF.

There are a few counts of this clonotype. V is TRBV7-8 and J is TRBJ1-1; 7 positions agree with TRBD1. The length of the CDR3 is 17 residues. CDR1 SGHVS and CDR2 FQNEAQ come from the germline V gene. Germline trimming cut 7 bases from V and 1 base from J; bases unmatched to any gene: 15. CDR3 bases: TGTGCCAGCAATTCATACAGGGGAAGTAAAGGGAACACTGAAGCTTTCTTT. Encoded protein: CASNSYRGSKGNTEAFF.

This clonotype has more than one count but fewer than ten. J is TRBJ2-7 and V is TRBV12-3 or TRBV12-4, with TRBD1 matching 8 bases. After removal of 2 bases from V and 0 bases from J, the junction contained 6 bases not matched to a gene. The CDR3 is 16 amino acids. Here the CDR3 DNA reads TGTGCCAGCAGTTTATGGGGACAGGAGAACTCCTACGAGCAGTACTTC. This translates into CASSLWGQENSYEQYF.

This clonotype was seen only a few times. This sequence joins TRBV27 and TRBJ2-3; weak D call: TRBD1 (5 bases). Per the germline V gene, CDR1 is MNHEY and CDR2 is SMNVEV (reference sequence). The CDR3 is made up of 15 amino acids. The V end lost 7 bases, the J end lost 2 bases, and 16 bases lay between the germline ends. The DNA of the CDR3 is TGTGCCAGCAACCCAAGAAGGGGAACCACAGATACGCAGTATTTT. The encoded protein is CASNPRRGTTDTQYF.

As for this clonotype: One end of the junction is discordant with germline, which a read error may explain. The rearrangement links TRBV5-1 to TRBJ2-5; D not resolved. Germline CDR1 and CDR2: SGHRS and YFSETQ. The CDR3 totals 14 residues. CDR3 sequence (DNA): TGCGCCAGCAACTTGCGGTCTTTGAGAGAGACCCAGTACTTC. Amino acid sequence: CASNLRSLRETQYF. Using reference TRBV5-1 and TRBJ2-5 for the parts outside the CDR3, the full variable domain is KAGVTQTPRYLIKTRGQQVTLSCSPISGHRSVSWYQQTPGQGLQFLFEYFSETQRNKGNFPGRFSGRQFSNSRSEMNVSTLELGDSALYLCASNLRSLRETQYFGPGTRLLVL.